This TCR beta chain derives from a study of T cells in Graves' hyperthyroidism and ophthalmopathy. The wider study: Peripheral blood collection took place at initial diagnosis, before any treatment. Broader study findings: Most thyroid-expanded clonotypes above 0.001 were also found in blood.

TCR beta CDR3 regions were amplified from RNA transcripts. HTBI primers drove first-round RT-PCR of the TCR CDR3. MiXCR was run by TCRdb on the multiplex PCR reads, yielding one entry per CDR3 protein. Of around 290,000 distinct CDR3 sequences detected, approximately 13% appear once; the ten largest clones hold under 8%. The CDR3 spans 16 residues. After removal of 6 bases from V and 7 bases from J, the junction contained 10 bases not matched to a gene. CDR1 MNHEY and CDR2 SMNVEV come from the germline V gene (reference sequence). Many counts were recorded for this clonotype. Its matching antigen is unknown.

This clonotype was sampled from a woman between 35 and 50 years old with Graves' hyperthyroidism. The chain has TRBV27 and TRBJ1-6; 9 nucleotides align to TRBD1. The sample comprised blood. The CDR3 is CASRKQTGGANSPLHF. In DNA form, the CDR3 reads TGTGCCAGCAGAAAGCAAACAGGGGGCGCGAATTCACCCCTCCACTTT.